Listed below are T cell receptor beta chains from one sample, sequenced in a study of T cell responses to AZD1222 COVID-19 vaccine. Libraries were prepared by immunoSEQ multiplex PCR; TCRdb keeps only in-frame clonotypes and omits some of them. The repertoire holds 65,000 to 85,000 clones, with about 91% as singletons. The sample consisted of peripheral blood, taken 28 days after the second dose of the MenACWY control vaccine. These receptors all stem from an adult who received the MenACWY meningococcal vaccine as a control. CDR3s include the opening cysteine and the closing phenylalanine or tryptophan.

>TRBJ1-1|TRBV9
CASGRMNTEAFF
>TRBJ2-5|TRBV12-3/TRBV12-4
CASSVLETQYF
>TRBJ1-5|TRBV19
CASDRGYGQPQHF
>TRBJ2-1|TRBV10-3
CAISESNQGFPVSDEQFF
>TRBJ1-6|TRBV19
CASSDSGTENSPLHF
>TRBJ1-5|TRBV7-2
CASSPRTGRGQPQHF
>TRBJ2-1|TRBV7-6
CASSLAASGRSYNEQFF
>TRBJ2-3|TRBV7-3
CASSSEVRNTQYF
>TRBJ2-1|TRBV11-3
CASSLVTGAGNEQFF
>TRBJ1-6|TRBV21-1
CASSRILRTPLHF
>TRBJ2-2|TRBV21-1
CASRGDGSNTGELFF
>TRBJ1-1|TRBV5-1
CASSPGTGGALNTEAFF
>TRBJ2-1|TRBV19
CASNGRDYEQFF
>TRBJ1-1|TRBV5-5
CASSLAWTGGEAFF
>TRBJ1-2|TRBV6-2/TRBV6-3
CASSYPEGSHGYTF
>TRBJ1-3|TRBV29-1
CSVEKSSGNTIYF
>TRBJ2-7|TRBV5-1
CASSLESLSYEQYF
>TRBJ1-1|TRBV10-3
CAITARLNTEAFF
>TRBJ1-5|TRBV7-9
CASSLGGQPQHF
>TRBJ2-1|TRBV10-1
CASSDLVAAGRANEQFF
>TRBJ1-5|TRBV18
CASSPAQNQPQHF
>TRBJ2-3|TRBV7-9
CASSPTSVGPSTDTQYF
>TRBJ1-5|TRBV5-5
CASTGQGRNQPQHF
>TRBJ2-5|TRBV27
CASSGTSGGAVAQYF
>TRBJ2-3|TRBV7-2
CASSLAGTGISDTQYF
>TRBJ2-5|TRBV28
CASSENGQIQETQYF
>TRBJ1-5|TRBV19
CASTPAGSNQPQHF
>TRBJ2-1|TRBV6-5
CASRLRGNEQFF
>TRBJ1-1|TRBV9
CASSVARTGSRTEAFF
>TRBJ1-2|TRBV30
CAWSQRGDGYGYTF
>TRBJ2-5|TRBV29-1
CSVNREETQYF
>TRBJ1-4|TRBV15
CATSRVKGEAEKLFF
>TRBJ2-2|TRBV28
CASSTPGERGKVGTGELFF
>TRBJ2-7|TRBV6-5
CASSYGSPNF
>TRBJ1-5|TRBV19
CASSPPGNQPQHF
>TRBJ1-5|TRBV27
CASSLLGAGDIGPQHF
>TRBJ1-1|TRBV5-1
CASSWNRAEAFF
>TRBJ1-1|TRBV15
CATSRADRVEAFF
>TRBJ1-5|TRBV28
CASSSQGAGSNQPQHF
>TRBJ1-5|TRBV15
CATSSPDAPGADQPQHF
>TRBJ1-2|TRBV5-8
CASSLQSANYGYTF
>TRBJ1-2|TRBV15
CATSRDPYGNYGYTF
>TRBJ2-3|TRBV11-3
CASSFRTSGGTDTQYF
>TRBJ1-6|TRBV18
CASSDRDSNSPLHF
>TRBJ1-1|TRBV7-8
CASSLSRTEAFF
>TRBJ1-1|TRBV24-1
CATSDTRGFAFF
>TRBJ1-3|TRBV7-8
CASMQGVQNTIYF
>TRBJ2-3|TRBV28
CASSFPNSGGAADTQYF
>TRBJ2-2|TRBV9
CASRPDGFGDNTGELFF
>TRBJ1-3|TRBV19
CASSRDSTPPRGNTIYF